Below are 22 T cell receptor beta chains sequenced from a single sample in a study of blood T cell repertoires in COVID-19. Repertoires were generated with immunoSEQ multiplex PCR, while TCRdb's copy carries only in-frame clones and drops some. The table includes under 150,000 clones, roughly 90% detected once. Sequencing input: peripheral blood. Receptors originate from a man aged 65-85 years with active COVID-19.

This clone was seen once. The chain carries TRBV5-6 and TRBJ2-5, with 11 bases lining up with TRBD2. Trimming removed 5 bases from V and 7 bases from J; junction bases left unmatched: 16. Germline V gene lookup returns CDR1 SGHDT and CDR2 YYEEEE. This CDR3 is 17 amino acids long. The CDR3 DNA follows: TGTGCCAGCAGTCGCAAAGGGCTAGCGGGAGGCGGAGCGACCCAGTACTTC. Its translation: CASSRKGLAGGGATQYF. The whole variable domain, filled in from reference TRBV5-6 and TRBJ2-5, reads DAGVTQSPTHLIKTRGQQVTLRCSPKSGHDTVSWYQQALGQGPQFIFQYYEEEERQRGNFPDRFSGHQFPNYSSELNVNALLLGDSALYLCASSRKGLAGGGATQYFGPGTRLLVL.

This sequence joins TRBV3-1 (or the pseudogene TRBV3-2) and TRBJ2-3; 10 nucleotides agree with TRBD2. There are 18 residues in the CDR3. CDR1 and CDR2 (germline): LGHDT, YNNKEL (reference sequence). V lost 1 base to trimming and J lost 0 bases; unmatched junction nucleotides: 7. The CDR3 DNA sequence: TGTGCCAGCAGCCAAGGTCTAGCGGGAGTGTCGAGCACAGATACGCAGTATTTT. Translating it yields CASSQGLAGVSSTDTQYF.

V gene TRBV6-6 combines with J gene TRBJ1-1; 7 bases fit TRBD1. Germline assignment: CDR1 MNHNY and CDR2 SVGAGI (reference sequence). V trimming: 10 bases; J trimming: 3 bases; junction bases outside the gene matches: 14. This CDR3 comprises 15 residues. CDR3 loop: CATRQGRGWDTEAFF. The CDR3 DNA follows: TGTGCCACTCGACAGGGTCGGGGATGGGACACTGAAGCTTTCTTT.

CDR3 amino acids: CASSRDNTEQYF. The CDR3 nucleotides are TGTGCCAGCAGTAGGGACAACACCGAGCAGTACTTC. V usage is TRBV7-6 and J usage is TRBJ2-7; perhaps TRBD1 as D (6 bases). Germline loops: CDR1 SGHVS, CDR2 FNYEAQ. V was trimmed by 6 bases and J by 6 bases, leaving 12 bases between them. The CDR3 has 12 residues. The full variable domain, in which reference TRBV7-6 and TRBJ2-7 provide the parts outside the CDR3, is GAGVSQSPRYKVTKRGQDVALRCDPISGHVSLYWYRQALGQGPEFLTYFNYEAQQDKSGLPNDRFSAERPEGSISTLTIQRTEQRDSAMYRCASSRDNTEQYFGPGTRLTVT.

Only one count was recorded for this clone. The V call is TRBV5-1, the J call TRBJ2-1; perhaps TRBD1 as D (6 bases). V was pared by 0 bases and J by 4 bases, with 11 bases between. The CDR3 extends over 15 amino acids. The germline V gene has CDR1 SGHRS and CDR2 YFSETQ. The CDR3 DNA is TGCGCCAGCAGCTTGGAGGGGACAACTTACAATGAGCAGTTCTTC. The encoded protein is CASSLEGTTYNEQFF. Variable domain in full (rest from reference TRBV5-1 and TRBJ2-1): KAGVTQTPRYLIKTRGQQVTLSCSPISGHRSVSWYQQTPGQGLQFLFEYFSETQRNKGNFPGRFSGRQFSNSRSEMNVSTLELGDSALYLCASSLEGTTYNEQFFGPGTRLTVL.

J is TRBJ2-6 and V is TRBV9, with 7 bases matching TRBD2. The CDR3 extends over 15 amino acids. Germline V gene lookup returns CDR1 SGDLS and CDR2 YYNGEE. The junction had 0 bases not matched to a gene; V was cut back by 3 bases and J by 0 bases. The CDR3 loop is CASSGEGSGANVLTF. CDR3 nucleotide sequence: TGTGCCAGCAGCGGGGAGGGCTCTGGGGCCAACGTCCTGACTTTC.

This clone came up a few times. The chain uses TRBV19 and TRBJ2-7; TRBD1 aligns across 7 bases. V trimming: 3 bases; J trimming: 2 bases; junction bases outside the gene matches: 4. Germline CDR1 and CDR2: LNHDA and SQIVND (reference sequence). The CDR3 extends over 14 amino acids. In DNA form, the CDR3 reads TGTGCCAGTAGTATGACAGGGACGACCTACGAGCAGTACTTC. This translates into CASSMTGTTYEQYF.

The chain carries TRBV24-1 and TRBJ1-2; D is unresolved. Trimming took off 2 bases at V and 7 bases at J, with 4 bases between the two ends. The germline V gene encodes CDR1 KGHDR and CDR2 SFDVKD. The CDR3 has 11 amino acids. The CDR3: CATSDSGGYTF. Written as DNA, the CDR3 is TGTGCCACCAGTGATTCCGGTGGCTACACCTTC.

The rearrangement links TRBV28 to TRBJ2-1; possibly TRBD2 for D (5 bases). V was cut by 5 bases and J by 7 bases, with 12 bases left in between. The CDR3 length is 13 residues. Looked up from germline, CDR1 is MDHEN and CDR2 is SYDVKM. This chain's CDR3 is CASSRERLNEQFF. The CDR3 DNA sequence: TGTGCCAGCAGTAGGGAGCGCCTTAATGAGCAGTTCTTC.

The table lists this clone with a few counts. The chain combines TRBV30 with TRBJ2-7, with 7 positions matching TRBD1. Germline CDR1 is GTSNPN and CDR2 is SVGIG (reference sequence). Trimming took 3 bases from V and 3 from J; bases not matched to a gene: 5. The CDR3 has 13 amino acids. Here the CDR3 reads CAWRPGGYYEQYF. In nucleotides, the CDR3 is TGTGCCTGGAGGCCAGGGGGTTACTACGAGCAGTACTTC.

This clone was observed a single time. The chain joins TRBV9 to TRBJ2-3, with a possible D match to TRBD1 (5 bases). The CDR3 runs 14 residues. Per germline, CDR1 SGDLS and CDR2 YYNGEE. V lost 0 bases to trimming and J lost 5 bases, with 10 bases between them. CDR3 coding DNA: TGTGCCAGCAGCGTAGTCCCCCAGGGAGATACGCAGTATTTT. This gives the protein CASSVVPQGDTQYF.

This chain uses TRBV29-1 with TRBJ2-5, with 8 bases that match TRBD1. Germline V gene data show CDR1 as SQVTM and CDR2 as ANQGSEA. V was clipped by 4 bases and J by 3 bases; unmatched bases: 1. The CDR3 runs 12 residues. CDR3 region: CSVGQGKETQYF. DNA for the CDR3: TGCAGCGTTGGACAGGGGAAAGAGACCCAGTACTTC.

The chain uses TRBV18 and TRBJ1-5, with 7 bases fitting TRBD1. CDR1 KGHSH and CDR2 LQKENI come from the germline V gene. V gave up 3 bases and J gave up 1 base; unmatched junction bases: 6. This CDR3 is 16 amino acids long. Here the CDR3 reads CASSPPSRGSNQPQHF. In DNA form, the CDR3 reads TGTGCCAGCTCACCTCCGAGCAGGGGGAGCAATCAGCCCCAGCATTTT.

The chain carries TRBV29-1 and TRBJ1-3, with D possibly TRBD1 on 5 matching bases. V lost 4 bases, J lost 2 bases, and 6 bases lay in between. This CDR3 contains 12 residues. Germline V gene lookup returns CDR1 SQVTM and CDR2 ANQGSEA. The CDR3 protein is CSVATAGNTIYF. The CDR3 DNA reads as TGCAGCGTTGCGACAGCTGGAAACACCATATATTTT. Looking up the rest from reference TRBV29-1 and TRBJ1-3 gives the full variable domain: SAVISQKPSRDICQRGTSLTIQCQVDSQVTMMFWYRQQPGQSLTLIATANQGSEATYESGFVIDKFPISRPNLTFSTLTVSNMSPEDSSIYLCSVATAGNTIYFGEGSWLTVV.

This chain joins TRBV5-1 and TRBJ2-2; 9 bases match TRBD1. Germline CDR1 is SGHRS and CDR2 is YFSETQ. CDR3 length equals 15 residues. After removal of 0 bases from V and 5 bases from J, the junction contained 2 bases not matched to a gene. Here the CDR3 DNA reads TGCGCCAGCAGCTTGGGGACAGGGGTTACCGGGGAGCTGTTTTTT. Translating it yields CASSLGTGVTGELFF.

This chain links TRBV2 with TRBJ2-5; D ambiguous. Looked up from germline, CDR1 is SNHLY and CDR2 is FYNNEI. Trimming stripped 6 bases from V and 1 base from J, with 9 bases between. The CDR3 runs to 13 residues. The CDR3 sequence: CASSPGSQETQYF. In DNA form, the CDR3 reads TGTGCCAGCAGCCCCGGGTCCCAAGAGACCCAGTACTTC.

V usage is TRBV27 and J usage is TRBJ2-5, with TRBD1 identical over 8 bases. Germline V gene lookup returns CDR1 MNHEY and CDR2 SMNVEV (reference sequence). With V trimmed by 3 bases and J by 5 bases, 5 bases remained unmatched. The CDR3 is made up of 14 amino acids. The CDR3 bases are TGTGCCAGCAGTTTCTCAGGGGGCCTTGAGACCCAGTACTTC. This gives the protein CASSFSGGLETQYF.

The rearrangement uses TRBV29-1 and TRBJ2-1, with 9 bases fitting TRBD1. CDR1 and CDR2 from the germline V gene are SQVTM and ANQGSEA. The CDR3 has 10 amino acids. V shed 4 bases and J 14 bases; nucleotides not matched to a gene: 3. The CDR3 bases are TGCAGCGTTGCCGGGACAGGGAAGTTCTTC. Protein sequence: CSVAGTGKFF.

This clone appeared a single time. The rearrangement joins TRBV4-2 to TRBJ2-5; a weak D match, TRBD2 (5 bases). Germline V gene lookup returns CDR1 LGHNA and CDR2 YNFKEQ. The CDR3 sequence is 15 residues long. V was cut by 2 bases and J by 1 base, with 11 bases left in between. The DNA for the CDR3 is TGTGCCAGCAGCCAATCCGTAGCGCCCCAAGAGACCCAGTACTTC. It encodes CASSQSVAPQETQYF.

This clone was counted once. V gene TRBV24-1 combines with J gene TRBJ1-5, with a tentative D call TRBD1 (6 bases). The germline V gene has CDR1 KGHDR and CDR2 SFDVKD. The CDR3 extends over 16 amino acids. V lost 3 bases and J 0 bases, leaving 11 bases between the germline ends. For the CDR3, the DNA is TGTGCCACCAGTGATGCCGGGACAAGTAGCAATCAGCCCCAGCATTTT. Protein: CATSDAGTSSNQPQHF.

The V and J genes are TRBV19 and TRBJ2-1, with 10 bases matching TRBD2. V dropped 5 bases and J dropped 3; count of bases not matched to a gene: 10. CDR3 length: 17 amino acids. Germline V CDR1 and CDR2: LNHDA, SQIVND (reference sequence). In nucleotides, the CDR3 is TGTGCCAGTAGTTTACCGCGGGCTAGCGGGAGCTACAATGAGCAGTTCTTC. Encoded protein: CASSLPRASGSYNEQFF.

The chain recombines TRBV2 with TRBJ2-7; 9 positions match TRBD1. The length of the CDR3 is 15 residues. J was trimmed by 0 bases and V by 5 bases; bases with no gene match: 5. The V gene's germline CDR1 is SNHLY and CDR2 FYNNEI. CDR3 nucleotides: TGTGCCAGCAGTCAAGACAGGGGGGGCTCCTACGAGCAGTACTTC. Translating it yields CASSQDRGGSYEQYF.